This T cell receptor beta chain was identified during a study of cytomegalovirus exposure and HLA in healthy donors. Study results and limitations: Within an earlier analysis, most TCR beta V segments proved productive either about 90% or about 30% of the time.

Primers: 60 Vbeta forward and 13 Jbeta reverse. Sequencing used immunoSEQ multiplex PCR; TCRdb keeps in-frame clones, though not all of them. The repertoire holds about 180,000 clones, with approximately 80% as singletons. V lost 5 bases to trimming and J lost 2 bases; unmatched junction nucleotides: 9. Per the germline V gene, CDR1 is SEHNR and CDR2 is FQNEAQ (reference sequence). The CDR3 has 17 residues. Concerning this clone itself: Its antigen is currently unknown.

This TCR came from a woman in her forties or fifties in good health and CMV-seronegative. V and J are TRBV7-9 and TRBJ2-3; 11 bases are a match to TRBD2. The material sequenced was PBMCs. CDR3 sequence reads: CASSPTRLAGTTDTQYF. The CDR3 nucleotides read TGTGCCAGCAGCCCCACCCGACTAGCGGGGACCACAGATACGCAGTATTTT.